This T cell receptor (beta chain) is drawn from a study of blood T cell repertoires in COVID-19. Whole-study context: Collection of acute and convalescent COVID-19 samples took place in the United States, Italy and Spain. T cells, B-cell-depleted T cells, or PBMCs provided the cDNA or gDNA that served as material.

Seattle patient enrollment occurred during active infection, with longitudinal follow-up thereafter. Unmatched junction bases numbered 7, after V lost 4 bases and J lost 10 bases. The CDR3 extends over 14 amino acids. Germline-derived CDR1 and CDR2 are LGHDT and YNNKEL (reference sequence). Original methodology: Counts of nucleated cells, estimated from reference gene primer amplification, were obtained. Produced via immunoSEQ multiplex PCR; TCRdb's table is partial and in-frame only. V, J and clone size are taken as reported in that table, and D and trimming were inferred from the DNA itself. The sample contains fewer than 200,000 clones, more than 75% of which appear only once.

Sequenced sample: peripheral blood. This TCR was sampled from a woman in her sixties with COVID-19, enrolled during active disease. The chain has TRBV3-1 (or the pseudogene TRBV3-2) and TRBJ1-6, with 7 bases lining up with TRBD1. The DNA for the CDR3 is TGTGCCAGCAGCCTGAAGCAGGGGGAGTCACCCCTCCACTTT. Translation: CASSLKQGESPLHF.